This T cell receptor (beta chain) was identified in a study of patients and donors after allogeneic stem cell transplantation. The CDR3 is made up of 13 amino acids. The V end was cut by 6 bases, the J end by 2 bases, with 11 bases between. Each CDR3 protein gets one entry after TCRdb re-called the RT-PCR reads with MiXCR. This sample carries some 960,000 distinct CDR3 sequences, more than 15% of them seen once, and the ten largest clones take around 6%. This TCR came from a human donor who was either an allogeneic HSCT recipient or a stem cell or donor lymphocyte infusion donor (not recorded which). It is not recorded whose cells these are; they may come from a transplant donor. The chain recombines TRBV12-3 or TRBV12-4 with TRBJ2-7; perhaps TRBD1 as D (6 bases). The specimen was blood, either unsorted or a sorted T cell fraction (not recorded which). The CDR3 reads CASRDTGTYEQYF. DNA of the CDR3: TGTGCCAGCAGGGACACAGGGACCTACGAGCAGTACTTC.